A selection of T cell receptor beta chains follows, all from one sample in a study of blood T cells in healthy people across ages. TCRdb re-analysed the 5' RACE reads in MiXCR, keeping a single row per CDR3 protein. Here the sample spans fewer than 1,000,000 distinct CDR3 sequences, approximately 48% being singletons. Sequenced: blood. The receptor source for this set is a man in his 60s in good health. The CDR3 runs from the conserved cysteine through the conserved F or W. Each record gives: V gene, J gene, CDR3 length, clone size, D gene, CDR3 protein, CDR3 DNA. A D gene is named only where the DNA matches it firmly. Not every row has a clone size; where given, it reads once, few, many or a size class.

>TRBV12-3/TRBV12-4|TRBJ2-4|15|-|-
CASRNGLLGKNIQYF
TGTGCCAGCAGGAACGGACTATTAGGCAAAAACATTCAGTACTTC
>TRBV4-3|TRBJ2-7|18|-|TRBD1
CASSRRIQGQGGFYEQYF
TGCGCCAGCAGCCGACGGATACAGGGACAGGGAGGGTTTTACGAGCAGTACTTC
>TRBV20-1|TRBJ1-2|14|-|-
CSARDGQGGYGYTF
TGCAGTGCTAGAGATGGGCAGGGCGGCTATGGCTACACCTTC
>TRBV5-6|TRBJ2-7|20|few|TRBD2
CASISWKRPSGDLTGYEQYF
TGTGCCAGCATCTCGTGGAAGCGTCCTAGCGGGGACCTCACTGGCTACGAGCAGTACTTC
>TRBV12-3/TRBV12-4|TRBJ2-7|14|-|-
CASSTASVSYEQYF
TGTGCCAGCAGCACCGCTAGCGTATCCTACGAGCAGTACTTC
>TRBV14|TRBJ2-1|12|-|TRBD1
CASSSGGDEQFF
TGTGCCAGCAGCTCAGGGGGCGATGAGCAGTTCTTC
>TRBV7-2|TRBJ2-7|15|few|-
CASSLEGRERYEQYF
TGTGCCAGCAGCTTAGAGGGCAGGGAGAGATACGAGCAGTACTTC
>TRBV29-1|TRBJ2-5|13|-|-
CSVVPTSQETQYF
TGCAGCGTTGTTCCAACTTCCCAAGAGACCCAGTACTTC
>TRBV5-1|TRBJ2-7|14|many|TRBD2
CASSPSGISYEQYF
TGCGCCAGCAGCCCTAGCGGAATCTCCTACGAGCAGTACTTC
>TRBV6-2/TRBV6-3|TRBJ1-5|14|once|-
CASSYSMTHQPQHF
TGTGCCAGCAGTTACTCGATGACCCATCAGCCCCAGCATTTT
>TRBV19|TRBJ2-1|15|-|TRBD1
CASSIGGTARNEQFF
TGTGCCAGTAGTATAGGGGGGACAGCCAGAAATGAGCAGTTCTTC
>TRBV10-1|TRBJ2-7|13|-|-
CASSETQGREQYF
TGCGCCAGCAGTGAGACGCAGGGGAGAGAGCAGTACTTC
>TRBV5-1|TRBJ1-1|14|few|-
CASSLEDRNTEAFF
TGCGCCAGCAGCTTGGAAGACAGAAACACTGAAGCTTTCTTT
>TRBV12-3/TRBV12-4|TRBJ2-5|14|-|-
CASSFVGGGETQYF
TGTGCCAGCAGTTTTGTCGGGGGCGGTGAGACCCAGTACTTC
>TRBV7-9|TRBJ2-7|12|-|-
CVSSLSRDEQYF
TGTGTCAGCAGCTTAAGCAGGGACGAGCAGTACTTC
>TRBV7-9|TRBJ2-7|16|many|-
CASSPLRAVQSYEQYF
TGTGCCAGCAGCCCGTTGAGAGCAGTCCAATCCTACGAGCAGTACTTC
>TRBV5-1|TRBJ1-5|14|-|-
CASSWGTADQPQHF
TGCGCCAGCAGCTGGGGGACCGCGGATCAGCCCCAGCATTTT
>TRBV20-1|TRBJ2-7|16|-|TRBD1
CSARSMTGPSSYEQYF
TGCAGTGCTAGATCCATGACAGGGCCCAGCTCCTACGAGCAGTACTTC
>TRBV4-1|TRBJ2-3|16|-|-
CASSQGVRTFEDTQYF
TGCGCCAGCAGCCAAGGGGTTAGAACCTTCGAAGATACGCAGTATTTT
>TRBV6-6|TRBJ2-5|15|-|TRBD2
CASSVTSGVQETQYF
TGTGCCAGCAGCGTGACTAGCGGGGTCCAAGAGACCCAGTACTTC
>TRBV9|TRBJ2-3|12|-|-
CASSQTEDTQYF
TGTGCCAGCAGCCAGACCGAAGATACGCAGTATTTT
>TRBV6-5|TRBJ2-3|15|-|-
CASSYSTPRVDTQYF
TGTGCCAGCAGTTACTCGACCCCCAGGGTAGATACGCAGTATTTT
>TRBV11-2|TRBJ2-1|14|-|-
CASSRWKDLDEQFF
TGTGCCAGCAGCCGATGGAAGGATTTAGATGAGCAGTTCTTC
>TRBV20-1|TRBJ2-6|17|-|-
CSARAHLGGAGANVLTF
TGCAGTGCTAGGGCCCATCTCGGAGGGGCTGGGGCCAACGTCCTGACTTTC
>TRBV6-6|TRBJ1-5|17|-|TRBD1
CASSYLQGATGNQPQHF
TGTGCCAGCAGTTACCTACAGGGGGCTACGGGAAATCAGCCCCAGCATTTT